These 30 T cell receptor beta chains share one sample of origin, sequenced in a study of shared clonotypes between healthy human individuals (dated by TCRdb to 2020 to 2021). Receptor amplification or capture employed the immunoSEQ multiplex PCR assay. TCRdb limited this immuneACCESS table to in-frame rearrangements with V and J called. A share of clones is missing; checked studies link under half to unresolved V genes, and the rest is unexplained. The sample profile shows more than 2,000,000 clones; approximately 93% of them were found once. The ten top clones hold under 0.45% of the sample. Material: naive CD4+ T cells from PBMCs. In the paper's terms, the cell subset or site label means: CD45RA+ positively selected. The receptor source for this set is a man aged 18 to 30 in good health. Some clones in this sample may be carry-over from other donors' samples.

This rearrangement joins TRBV30 to TRBJ2-6, with unresolved D. V lost 5 bases and J lost 0, with 8 bases in between. The CDR3 length is 14 residues. Germline V gene lookup returns CDR1 GTSNPN and CDR2 SVGIG (reference sequence). CDR3: CAWGRFSGANVLTF. The CDR3 region has the DNA TGTGCCTGGGGACGGTTCTCTGGGGCCAACGTCCTGACTTTC. Using reference TRBV30 and TRBJ2-6 for the parts outside the CDR3, the full variable domain is SQTIHQWPATLVQPVGSPLSLECTVEGTSNPNLYWYRQAAGRGLQLLFYSVGIGQISSEVPQNLSASRPQDRQFILSSKKLLLSDSGFYLCAWGRFSGANVLTFGAGSRLTVL.

The chain carries TRBV18 and TRBJ1-3; possible D gene TRBD1, 5 bases. CDR1 is KGHSH, CDR2 LQKENI, per germline. The CDR3 contains 16 residues. Deletions cut 6 bases from V and 0 bases from J, with 15 bases between. The CDR3 DNA is TGTGCCAGCTCCCCCACCCGGGGGAGCTCTGGAAACACCATATATTTT. Translated: CASSPTRGSSGNTIYF.

The chain has TRBV28 and TRBJ2-2; 8 nucleotides line up with TRBD2. CDR3 length equals 18 residues. V trimming: 6 bases; J trimming: 3 bases; junction bases outside the gene matches: 15. In germline, CDR1 is MDHEN, CDR2 SYDVKM. CDR3 loop: CASRSLGGGRRYTGELFF. CDR3 nucleotides: TGTGCCAGCAGATCCTTGGGGGGCGGGAGGCGGTACACCGGGGAGCTGTTTTTT.

The chain employs TRBV7-9 and TRBJ2-1; perhaps D is TRBD1 or TRBD2 (5 bases each). The CDR3 loop spans 14 amino acids. Germline V lookup: CDR1 SEHNR, CDR2 FQNEAQ (reference sequence). V was trimmed by 5 bases and J by 9 bases, leaving 17 bases between them. The CDR3 nucleotides read TGTGCCAGCAGCCCTATTCTAGGGGCGGGTGAGCAGTTCTTC. This gives the protein CASSPILGAGEQFF.

This clone was seen a single time. This chain connects TRBV11-2 to TRBJ2-1, with 12 bases fitting TRBD2. Germline loops: CDR1 SGHAT, CDR2 FQNNGV. This CDR3 spans 16 amino acids. Losses at the gene ends were 5 bases for V and 2 bases for J; bases not matched to a gene: 4. CDR3 sequence (DNA): TGTGCCAGCAGCAGACTAGCGGGAGCCCCCTACAATGAGCAGTTCTTC. This gives the protein CASSRLAGAPYNEQFF.

V and J are TRBV4-3 and TRBJ2-7, with 8 bases identical to TRBD2. Germline V gene sequence: CDR1 LGHNA, CDR2 YSLEER. V trimming: 4 bases; J trimming: 2 bases; junction bases outside the gene matches: 7. The CDR3 has 15 amino acids. The CDR3 is CASSLIAGKTYEQYF. As DNA, the CDR3 is TGCGCCAGCAGCCTAATAGCGGGGAAAACCTACGAGCAGTACTTC.

This clone was counted only a few times. V gene TRBV18 combines with J gene TRBJ1-3, with a weak D call TRBD1 (6 bases). In germline, CDR1 is KGHSH, CDR2 LQKENI. Trimming pared 3 bases from V and 5 bases from J, leaving 11 bases between. This CDR3 has 14 amino acids. The chain's CDR3 is CASSPRDTRNTIYF. CDR3 nucleotides: TGTGCCAGCTCACCCCGGGACACACGAAACACCATATATTTT.

V is TRBV6-1 and J is TRBJ1-5, with TRBD1 as a possible D gene (5 bases). V lost 5 bases and J 4 bases, leaving 12 bases between the germline ends. CDR3 length: 14 amino acids. Germline CDR1 MNHNS, CDR2 SASEGT. The CDR3 nucleotides read TGTGCCAGCAGTAACCCCTGGGGGAATCAGCCCCAGCATTTT. Translated, it gives CASSNPWGNQPQHF.

This clone appeared a single time. The chain links TRBV9 to TRBJ1-2, with D hard to call. Trimming left V 0 bases short and J 4 bases short, with 13 bases between. CDR3 length equals 15 residues. In germline, CDR1 is SGDLS, CDR2 YYNGEE. Here the CDR3 reads CASSVDDRTGYGYTF. The CDR3 DNA reads as TGTGCCAGCAGCGTAGATGATCGAACTGGCTATGGCTACACCTTC. The entire variable domain, with the rest obtained from reference TRBV9 and TRBJ1-2, is as follows: DSGVTQTPKHLITATGQRVTLRCSPRSGDLSVYWYQQSLDQGLQFLIQYYNGEERAKGNILERFSAQQFPDLHSELNLSSLELGDSALYFCASSVDDRTGYGYTFGSGTRLTVV.

The chain combines TRBV28 with TRBJ1-3, with D maybe TRBD1 (5 bases). The V end was cut by 5 bases, the J end by 8 bases, with 16 bases between. The CDR3 sequence is 14 residues long. Looked up from germline, CDR1 is MDHEN and CDR2 is SYDVKM. CDR3 in amino acids: CASSPHYRGDTIYF. CDR3 sequence (DNA): TGTGCCAGCAGTCCGCATTACCGGGGGGACACCATATATTTT.

This chain links TRBV6-5 with TRBJ1-1; D perhaps matches TRBD1 (6 bases). The V end lost 5 bases, the J end lost 5 bases, and 12 bases lay between the germline ends. Looked up from germline, CDR1 is MNHEY and CDR2 is SVGAGI. This CDR3 contains 13 residues. This chain's CDR3 is CASSRGGGTEAFF. DNA of the CDR3: TGTGCCAGCAGTAGAGGGGGAGGAACTGAAGCTTTCTTT.

This rearrangement joins TRBV6-1 to TRBJ1-5, with D perhaps matching TRBD1 (5 bases). Germline V gives CDR1 MNHNS, CDR2 SASEGT. The ends were cut back, 4 bases at V and 9 bases at J, with 16 bases in the middle. This CDR3 contains 14 residues. This chain's CDR3 is CASSGGTGEVPQHF. CDR3 DNA sequence: TGTGCCAGCAGTGGAGGGACGGGAGAAGTGCCCCAGCATTTT.

In its sample, this clone was seen once. Additional DNA sequences in this sample encode the identical CDR3. The V and J genes are TRBV7-2 and TRBJ2-7; TRBD2 agrees at 11 bases. V gave up 1 base and J gave up 2 bases; unmatched junction bases: 1. The V gene's germline CDR1 is SGHTA and CDR2 FQGNSA. This CDR3 region has 15 residues. CDR3 sequence reads: CASSLGLAGTYEQYF. CDR3 in DNA: TGTGCCAGCAGCTTAGGACTAGCGGGGACCTACGAGCAGTACTTC. Combining the CDR3 with reference TRBV7-2 and TRBJ2-7 gives the whole variable domain GAGVSQSPSNKVTEKGKDVELRCDPISGHTALYWYRQSLGQGLEFLIYFQGNSAPDKSGLPSDRFSAERTGGSVSTLTIQRTQQEDSAVYLCASSLGLAGTYEQYFGPGTRLTVT.

This clone appeared a single time. The chain couples TRBV6-1 to TRBJ2-7, with 7 bases matching TRBD1. The germline V gene encodes CDR1 MNHNS and CDR2 SASEGT. The CDR3 is 15 amino acids. V lost 4 bases and J lost 2; bases outside the gene matches: 8. The CDR3 DNA reads TGTGCCAGCAGTGCCCGGACAGGCACTACCTACGAGCAGTACTTC. Its translation is CASSARTGTTYEQYF.

V usage is TRBV10-3 and J usage is TRBJ1-1; D not resolved. Germline V gene data show CDR1 as ENHRY and CDR2 as SYGVKD. The CDR3 is made up of 13 amino acids. V dropped 11 bases and J dropped 1 base, with 14 bases sitting between them. CDR3 DNA: TGTGCCGTTGGGGTGGCGTCGAACACTGAAGCTTTCTTT. As protein: CAVGVASNTEAFF.

The V and J genes are TRBV28 and TRBJ2-2, with TRBD1 matching over 7 bases. This CDR3 is built from 16 residues. The V gene's germline CDR1 is MDHEN and CDR2 SYDVKM. V shed 5 bases and J 5 bases; nucleotides not matched to a gene: 11. The CDR3 protein is CASSPLRSRGTGELFF. The CDR3 DNA sequence: TGTGCCAGCAGTCCCCTCAGGTCCAGGGGGACCGGGGAGCTGTTTTTT.

This clone has a single count. The J gene is TRBJ2-5, the V gene TRBV7-3; 9 bases map to TRBD2. CDR3 length: 15 amino acids. Unmatched junction bases numbered 6, after V lost 5 bases and J lost 2 bases. From germline, CDR1 is SGHTA and CDR2 FQGTGA. The DNA of the CDR3 is TGTGCCAGCAGCGTAGGACTAGCGTCACAAGAGACCCAGTACTTC. Its translation is CASSVGLASQETQYF.

This clone appeared a single time. The V call is TRBV18, the J call TRBJ2-1; 9 nucleotides line up with TRBD1. This CDR3 comprises 15 residues. CDR1 and CDR2 (germline): KGHSH, LQKENI. Germline trimming cut 6 bases from V and 6 bases from J; bases unmatched to any gene: 9. The CDR3 sequence is CASSAQGALLNEQFF. The CDR3, as DNA: TGTGCCAGCTCGGCACAGGGGGCACTCCTCAATGAGCAGTTCTTC.

This chain connects TRBV6-5 to TRBJ2-3; the D gene is possibly TRBD1 (5 bases). Trimming took off 6 bases at V and 4 bases at J, with 8 bases between the two ends. This CDR3 region has 12 residues. Germline CDR1 is MNHEY and CDR2 is SVGAGI. The CDR3 sequence is CASRSTADTQYF. The CDR3 bases are TGTGCCAGCAGATCGACAGCAGATACGCAGTATTTT.

The count of this clone is one. The chain couples TRBV28 to TRBJ1-1, with D maybe TRBD1 (6 bases). Trimming shortened V by 7 bases and J by 8 bases, and 23 bases separated the two germline ends. In germline, CDR1 is MDHEN, CDR2 SYDVKM. This CDR3 has 15 residues. The DNA for the CDR3 is TGTGCCAGCACCCCGTATTCTGGCGCGGGGGCGGAAGCTTTCTTT. Residues: CASTPYSGAGAEAFF.

The CDR3: CASSDGTSVSGANVLTF. CDR3 DNA: TGTGCCAGCAGCGACGGGACTAGCGTCTCTGGGGCCAACGTCCTGACTTTC. V and J are TRBV27 and TRBJ2-6, with 10 nucleotides matching TRBD2. In germline, CDR1 is MNHEY, CDR2 SMNVEV (reference sequence). This CDR3 comprises 17 residues. J lost 0 bases, V lost 6 bases, and 5 bases had no gene match. Full variable domain (rest looked up from reference TRBV27 and TRBJ2-6): EAQVTQNPRYLITVTGKKLTVTCSQNMNHEYMSWYRQDPGLGLRQIYYSMNVEVTDKGDVPEGYKVSRKEKRNFPLILESPSPNQTSLYFCASSDGTSVSGANVLTFGAGSRLTVL.

J is TRBJ2-1 and V is TRBV7-2; the D is unclear. V was pared by 5 bases and J by 8 bases, with 13 bases between. Germline-derived CDR1 and CDR2 are SGHTA and FQGNSA. The CDR3 loop spans 13 amino acids. In DNA form, the CDR3 reads TGTGCCAGCAGCCTCCTCTTAATGGATGAGCAGTTCTTC. This codes for CASSLLLMDEQFF. The whole variable domain, remainder taken from reference TRBV7-2 and TRBJ2-1, is GAGVSQSPSNKVTEKGKDVELRCDPISGHTALYWYRQSLGQGLEFLIYFQGNSAPDKSGLPSDRFSAERTGGSVSTLTIQRTQQEDSAVYLCASSLLLMDEQFFGPGTRLTVL.

The chain recombines TRBV7-2 with TRBJ2-1; D gene uncertain. Germline loops: CDR1 SGHTA, CDR2 FQGNSA. V lost 2 bases to trimming and J lost 0 bases, with 8 bases between them. This CDR3 contains 15 residues. The CDR3 nucleotides are TGTGCCAGCAGCTTATATATAGGCTCCTACAATGAGCAGTTCTTC. This sequence encodes CASSLYIGSYNEQFF.

The chain recombines TRBV7-9 with TRBJ1-1; 7 bases match TRBD1. The CDR3 consists of 15 residues. Losses at the gene ends were 2 bases for V and 0 bases for J; bases not matched to a gene: 3. CDR1 is SEHNR, CDR2 FQNEAQ, per germline (reference sequence). CDR3 sequence (DNA): TGTGCCAGCAGCTTAAGGACAGGAGTGAACACTGAAGCTTTCTTT. Translated: CASSLRTGVNTEAFF. The variable domain in full, with the rest retrieved from reference TRBV7-9 and TRBJ1-1, is DTGVSQNPRHKITKRGQNVTFRCDPISEHNRLYWYRQTLGQGPEFLTYFQNEAQLEKSRLLSDRFSAERPKGSFSTLEIQRTEQGDSAMYLCASSLRTGVNTEAFFGQGTRLTVV.

The rearrangement uses TRBV6-6 and TRBJ2-7; D unclear. CDR1 and CDR2 (germline): MNHNY, SVGAGI (reference sequence). The ends were cut back, 4 bases at V and 2 bases at J, with 12 bases in the middle. The CDR3 covers 14 residues. The CDR3, as DNA: TGTGCCAGCAGTTTTACTACCCAGACCTACGAGCAGTACTTC. Translated, it gives CASSFTTQTYEQYF.

V gene TRBV7-2 combines with J gene TRBJ2-7; the D gene could be TRBD1 or TRBD2 (6 bases each). CDR1 is SGHTA, CDR2 FQGNSA, per germline. CDR3 length: 13 amino acids. V was clipped by 5 bases and J by 12 bases, with 20 bases between them. CDR3: CASSPGGGGKAYF. CDR3 DNA: TGTGCCAGCAGCCCCGGAGGGGGTGGTAAGGCGTACTTC.

This clone was detected only once. The chain carries TRBV19 and TRBJ2-1; 10 bases agree with TRBD2. The trim removed 4 bases at V and 2 bases at J, leaving 8 bases unmatched. The CDR3 spans 17 residues. Germline assignment: CDR1 LNHDA and CDR2 SQIVND (reference sequence). CDR3 sequence reads: CASSTSLAGVTYNEQFF. The CDR3 nucleotides read TGTGCCAGTAGTACCTCCCTAGCGGGAGTCACCTACAATGAGCAGTTCTTC.

The chain uses TRBV19 and TRBJ2-7, with TRBD1 matching 8 bases. V shed 6 bases, J shed 4 bases, and the junction held 8 bases outside the gene matches. Germline V gene lookup returns CDR1 LNHDA and CDR2 SQIVND (reference sequence). The CDR3 has 14 residues. In DNA, the CDR3 is TGTGCCAGTAGCCAGGTGGGGACAGGTTACGAGCAGTACTTC. Translation: CASSQVGTGYEQYF.

A remark on this clone: Other DNA sequences in this specimen translate into the identical CDR3. V usage is TRBV20-1 and J usage is TRBJ2-5, with D possibly being TRBD2 (5 bases). Germline CDR1 DFQATT, CDR2 SNEGSKA (reference sequence). The CDR3 consists of 11 residues. Trimming removed 6 bases at V and 5 bases at J, with 10 bases between. In DNA, the CDR3 is TGCAGTGCCGGACTTGGGGAGACCCAGTACTTC. Its protein is CSAGLGETQYF.

This chain joins TRBV28 and TRBJ2-1; 7 nucleotides line up with TRBD2. The CDR3 sequence is 15 residues long. Trimming took 9 bases from V and 3 from J; bases not matched to a gene: 11. The V gene's germline CDR1 is MDHEN and CDR2 SYDVKM. Written as DNA, the CDR3 is TGTGCCAGTCCGCCGGCCAGCGGGATCTACAATGAGCAGTTCTTC. Its protein product is CASPPASGIYNEQFF.